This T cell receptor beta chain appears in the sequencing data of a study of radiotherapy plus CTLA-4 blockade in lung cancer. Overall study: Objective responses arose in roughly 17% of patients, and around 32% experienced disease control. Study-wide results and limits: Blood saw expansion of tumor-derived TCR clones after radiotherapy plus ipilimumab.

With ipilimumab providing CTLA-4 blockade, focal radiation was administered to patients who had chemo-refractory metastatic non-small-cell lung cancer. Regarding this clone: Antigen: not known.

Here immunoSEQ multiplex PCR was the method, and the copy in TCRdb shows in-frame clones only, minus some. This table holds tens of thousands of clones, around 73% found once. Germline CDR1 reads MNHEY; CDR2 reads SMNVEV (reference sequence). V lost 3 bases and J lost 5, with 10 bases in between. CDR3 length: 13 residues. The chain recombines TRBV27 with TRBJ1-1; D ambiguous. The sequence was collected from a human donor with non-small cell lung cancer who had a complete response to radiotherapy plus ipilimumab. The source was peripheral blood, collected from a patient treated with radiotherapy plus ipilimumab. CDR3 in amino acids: CASSFLLGTEAFF. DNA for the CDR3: TGTGCCAGCAGTTTTTTACTGGGGACTGAAGCTTTCTTT.